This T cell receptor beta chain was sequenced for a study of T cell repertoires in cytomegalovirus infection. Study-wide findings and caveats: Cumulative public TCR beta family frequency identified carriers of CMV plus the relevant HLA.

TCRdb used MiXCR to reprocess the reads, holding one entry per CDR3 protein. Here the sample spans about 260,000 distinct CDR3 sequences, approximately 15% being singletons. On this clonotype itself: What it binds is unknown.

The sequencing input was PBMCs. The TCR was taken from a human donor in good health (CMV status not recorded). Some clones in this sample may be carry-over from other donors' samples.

The CDR3 region has the DNA TGCAGTGCTAGAGAATACTTGGCGGGCTCCTACAATGAGCAGTTCTTC. This sequence encodes CSAREYLAGSYNEQFF. The V call is TRBV20-1, the J call TRBJ2-1; TRBD2 is a possible D gene (5 bases). The V end lost 0 bases, the J end lost 0 bases, and 12 bases lay between the germline ends. This CDR3 comprises 16 residues. In germline, CDR1 is DFQATT, CDR2 SNEGSKA (reference sequence).